This T cell receptor beta chain was found in a study of regulatory T cells in long-lasting Graves disease. Time point in this sample: newly diagnosed GD, antithyroid drugs for less than 3 months. PBMC-derived RNA was used for the TCR library. Sequencing libraries for TCR beta were prepared with iRepertoire HTBI primers and Arm-PCR of CDR3 regions. TCRdb ran MiXCR on the multiplex PCR reads and lists one entry per CDR3 protein. The sample records almost 450,000 distinct CDR3 sequences, over 15% being singletons. Germline CDR1 and CDR2: LGHDT and YNNKEL (reference sequence). Trimming took 5 bases from V and 0 from J, leaving 10 bases between them. The CDR3 runs to 14 residues. A further study also used this sample, focusing on T cells in Graves' hyperthyroidism and ophthalmopathy.

The sequence derives from a woman aged 25 to 39 with Graves disease. The J gene is TRBJ2-5, the V gene TRBV3-1; D perhaps matches TRBD2 (6 bases). This specimen was peripheral blood mononuclear cells (PBMCs), taken at new diagnosis, from a patient treated with antithyroid drugs. This CDR3 is CASSARDYQETQYF. The CDR3, as DNA: TGTGCCAGCAGCGCCCGGGACTACCAAGAGACCCAGTACTTC.